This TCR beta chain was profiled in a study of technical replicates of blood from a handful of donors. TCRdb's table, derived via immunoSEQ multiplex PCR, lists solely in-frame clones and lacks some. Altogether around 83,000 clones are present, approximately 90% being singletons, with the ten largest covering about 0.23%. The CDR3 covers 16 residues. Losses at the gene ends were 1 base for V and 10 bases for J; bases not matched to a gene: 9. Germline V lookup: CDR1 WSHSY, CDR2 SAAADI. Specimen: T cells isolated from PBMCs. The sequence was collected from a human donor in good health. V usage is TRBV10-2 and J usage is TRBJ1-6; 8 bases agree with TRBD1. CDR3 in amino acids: CASSEFSDRVKSPLHF. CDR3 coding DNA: TGCGCCAGCAGTGAGTTTTCGGACAGGGTTAAATCACCCCTCCACTTT.